The 10 T cell receptor beta chains below come from one sample, sequenced in a study of blood T cell repertoires in COVID-19. Assay: immunoSEQ multiplex PCR; the TCRdb copy retains only in-frame clones and omits some. Altogether around 360,000 clones are present, about 88% being singletons, with the ten largest covering about 3%. Sequencing input: PBMCs or T cells enriched from blood (not recorded which). Receptors originate from a woman in her 30s who had recovered from COVID-19.

CDR3 bases: TGTGCCAGCAGTTATGGAGGGCAGAAGGGGGAGACCCAGTACTTC. It encodes CASSYGGQKGETQYF. J is TRBJ2-5 and V is TRBV6-5, with D possibly TRBD2 on 6 matching bases. Germline values: CDR1 MNHEY, CDR2 SVGAGI. The CDR3 consists of 15 residues. The germline V and J ends were trimmed by 3 bases and 5 bases, with 16 bases remaining between them.

This clone was detected a few times. The chain joins TRBV7-8 to TRBJ2-4; possible D gene TRBD1, 6 bases. Germline V gene lookup returns CDR1 SGHVS and CDR2 FQNEAQ. This CDR3 is built from 16 residues. The ends were cut back, 2 bases at V and 3 bases at J, with 14 bases in the middle. CDR3 bases: TGTGCCAGCAGCTTATCTTCAGGGGTCGGCAAAAACATTCAGTACTTC. Its translation: CASSLSSGVGKNIQYF.

The V call is TRBV4-1, the J call TRBJ1-2; a possible D gene is TRBD1 (5 bases). The CDR3 runs to 14 residues. The ends were cut back, 2 bases at V and 6 bases at J, with 13 bases in the middle. Germline V gene lookup returns CDR1 MGHRA and CDR2 YSYEKL. The CDR3 is CASSQWGGVDGYTF. The CDR3 DNA is TGCGCCAGCAGCCAATGGGGAGGGGTCGATGGCTACACCTTC.

The rearrangement joins TRBV27 to TRBJ2-6; 8 nucleotides align to TRBD2. The germline V gene has CDR1 MNHEY and CDR2 SMNVEV (reference sequence). The CDR3 runs 17 residues. Trimming cost V 3 bases and J 2 bases; bases outside gene matches: 6. The CDR3 DNA sequence: TGTGCCAGCAGTTTTTTCCCAGCGGGAGCTGGGGCCAACGTCCTGACTTTC. This gives the protein CASSFFPAGAGANVLTF.

This chain connects TRBV13 to TRBJ2-3, with 13 bases aligning to TRBD2. J gave up 2 bases and V 2 bases, and 7 bases lay outside the gene matches. Germline loops: CDR1 PRHDT, CDR2 FYEKMQ (reference sequence). The length of the CDR3 is 18 residues. This CDR3 is CASSLSGLAGRYTDTQYF. DNA for the CDR3: TGTGCCAGCAGCTTATCGGGACTAGCGGGGAGGTACACAGATACGCAGTATTTT.

The chain combines TRBV24-1 with TRBJ1-5; D not certain. V lost 4 bases and J 5 bases, leaving 14 bases between the germline ends. The CDR3 is made up of 15 amino acids. Looked up from germline, CDR1 is KGHDR and CDR2 is SFDVKD. The CDR3 bases are TGTGCCACCAGTGAATATAGGGCGGAGGATCAGCCCCAGCATTTT. Protein product: CATSEYRAEDQPQHF.

This chain joins TRBV19 and TRBJ1-5; tentative D call: TRBD1 (5 bases). Germline-derived CDR1 and CDR2 are LNHDA and SQIVND (reference sequence). V lost 7 bases, J lost 4 bases, and 11 bases lay in between. The CDR3 has 13 amino acids. The CDR3 loop is CASTPGGNQPQHF. The CDR3 DNA is TGTGCCAGTACCCCGGGGGGGAATCAGCCCCAGCATTTT.

This clone has ten or more counts. The rearrangement uses TRBV7-8 and TRBJ2-7, with 9 bases fitting TRBD2. The CDR3 is 15 amino acids. CDR1 is SGHVS and CDR2 is FQNEAQ in the germline V gene. The V segment lost 5 bases and the J segment 2 bases; nucleotides outside the gene matches: 7. The CDR3: CASSRAGGETYEQYF. The CDR3 DNA is TGTGCCAGCAGCCGAGCGGGGGGTGAGACCTACGAGCAGTACTTC.

The gene calls are TRBV3-1 (or the pseudogene TRBV3-2) and TRBJ1-2; maybe TRBD1 (6 bases). Trimming took off 1 base at V and 7 bases at J, with 22 bases between the two ends. The CDR3 totals 17 residues. Germline V gene sequence: CDR1 LGHDT, CDR2 YNNKEL (reference sequence). CDR3 sequence reads: CASSQGRSGGGPAGYTF. The CDR3 bases are TGTGCCAGCAGCCAAGGACGGTCCGGCGGGGGGCCCGCTGGCTACACCTTC.

The V gene is TRBV19, the J gene TRBJ1-2, with D perhaps TRBD1 (5 bases). CDR1 LNHDA and CDR2 SQIVND come from the germline V gene (reference sequence). The germline V and J ends were trimmed by 6 bases and 3 bases, with 14 bases remaining between them. The CDR3 loop spans 14 amino acids. CDR3 in DNA: TGTGCCAGTAGGCGGGGACCCCAGGACTATGGCTACACCTTC. Translating it yields CASRRGPQDYGYTF.